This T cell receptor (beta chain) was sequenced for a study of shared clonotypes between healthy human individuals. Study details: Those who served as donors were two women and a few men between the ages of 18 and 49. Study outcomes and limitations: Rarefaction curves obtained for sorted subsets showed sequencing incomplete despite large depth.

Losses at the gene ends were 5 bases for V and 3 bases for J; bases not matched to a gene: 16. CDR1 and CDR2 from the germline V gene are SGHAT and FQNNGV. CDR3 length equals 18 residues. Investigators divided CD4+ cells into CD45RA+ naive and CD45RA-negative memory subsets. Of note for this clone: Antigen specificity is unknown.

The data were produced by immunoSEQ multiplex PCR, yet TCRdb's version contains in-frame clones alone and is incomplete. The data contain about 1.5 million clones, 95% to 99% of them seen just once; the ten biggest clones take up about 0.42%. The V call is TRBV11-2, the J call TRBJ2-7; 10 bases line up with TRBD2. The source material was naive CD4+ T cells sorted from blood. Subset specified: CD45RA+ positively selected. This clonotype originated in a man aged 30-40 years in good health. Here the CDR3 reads CASSRKTRLAGPIYEQYF. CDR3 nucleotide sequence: TGTGCCAGCAGCCGTAAAACCCGACTAGCGGGCCCAATCTACGAGCAGTACTTC.